This T cell receptor beta chain was profiled in a study of Ad26.COV2.S vaccination and SARS-CoV-2 variants. The assay was immunoSEQ multiplex PCR, and TCRdb's table has in-frame clones only and misses some. The sample lists 400,000 to 500,000 clones; about 88% were seen once. Noted treatment: roughly 20 received Ad26.COV2.S at low or high dose, single or two shots; about 5 received placebo; per-sample allocation not given. Samples analyzed were those drawn on day 63 after the first vaccine or placebo injection. The CDR3 covers 13 residues. The V gene's germline CDR1 is SNHLY and CDR2 FYNNEI. The germline V and J ends were trimmed by 4 bases and 9 bases, with 16 bases remaining between them.

The input for sequencing was peripheral blood, taken in a trial of Ad26.COV2.S vaccine versus placebo. The chain recombines TRBV2 with TRBJ2-7; D gene unclear. The clonotype originates from a person aged 18-60 years who received the Ad26.COV2.S COVID-19 vaccine or a placebo. CDR3 region: CASSVLEEVGQYV. DNA for the CDR3: TGTGCCAGCAGTGTTCTAGAAGAGGTGGGGCAGTACGTC.